Shown below are 5 T cell receptor beta chains from a single sample sequenced in a study of tumor and adjacent non-tumor tissue in lung cancer (dated by TCRdb to the late 2010s). RNA was isolated from bulk, unsorted tissue, and RNA quality was assessed with a NanoDrop ND-1000 and an Agilent 2100. The library was made by multiplex PCR. The sequencer listed for this sample is Illumina HiSeq 2500. Following protocols modified from ARM-PCR, the researchers constructed TCRbeta libraries through three rounds of nested PCR with primers (Table S4). Starting from the raw public reads, TCRdb applied fastp trimming at Q25, assembled clones with MiXCR and retained in-frame beta chains. A single entry per CDR3 protein holds the most common genes and DNA from its merged rows. This sample is represented by more than 85,000 distinct CDR3 sequences; 75% of them were singletons. Of the sample, about 40% falls within the top ten clones.

Sequenced: lung tumor tissue. These receptors were obtained from a woman aged 60-75 years with non-small cell lung cancer.

Comment on this clonotype: Here the CDR3 omits its conserved ending phenylalanine or tryptophan, so a read error is the likely source. V is TRBV20-1 and J is TRBJ1-1; a possible D gene is TRBD1 (5 bases). Germline values: CDR1 DFQATT, CDR2 SNEGSKA (reference sequence). CDR3 length: 16 amino acids. Trimming pared 0 bases from V and 0 bases from J, leaving 14 bases between. Written as DNA, the CDR3 is TGCAGTGCTAGAGATTCGGACATCAGAGTGAACACTGAAGCTTTCTAT. It codes for CSARDSDIRVNTEAFY.

In the case of this clonotype: The conserved closing phenylalanine or tryptophan is absent in this CDR3, likely reflecting a read error. The chain uses TRBV7-2 and TRBJ2-5, with 8 bases aligning to TRBD1. V gave up 6 bases and J gave up 4 bases; unmatched junction bases: 7. The CDR3 runs 14 residues. In germline, CDR1 is SGHTA, CDR2 FQGNSA. CDR3 bases: TGTGCCAGCAGTTTATTAGGGACAGGAGAGACCCAGTACTTA. Translation: CASSLLGTGETQYL.

To note about this clonotype: A read error may produce the germline difference seen at one junction end. The chain recombines TRBV4-3 with TRBJ2-3, with D perhaps matching TRBD2 (7 bases). The CDR3 totals 15 residues. In germline, CDR1 is LGHNA, CDR2 YSLEER. CDR3 protein: CANSQGGARGDTQYF. The CDR3 DNA reads TGCGCCAACAGCCAAGGGGGGGCGAGGGGAGATACGCAGTATTTT.

At least ten counts were recorded for this clonotype. The chain uses TRBV12-3 or TRBV12-4 and TRBJ2-3; a weak D match, TRBD2 (5 bases). V was trimmed by 6 bases and J by 5 bases, leaving 12 bases between them. The CDR3 contains 13 residues. The CDR3 reads CASSRFRGDTQYF. CDR3 DNA: TGTGCCAGCAGCCGGTTCCGGGGAGATACGCAGTATTTT.

Concerning this clonotype itself: This may be a read error, as it is one base from a much larger clone. The chain employs TRBV20-1 and TRBJ1-5, with D unresolved. CDR3 length: 11 residues. CDR1 DFQATT and CDR2 SNEGSKA come from the germline V gene (reference sequence). CDR3 sequence reads: CGAAGNQPQHF. The CDR3 bases are TGCGGTGCAGCGGGCAATCAGCCCCAGCATTTT.